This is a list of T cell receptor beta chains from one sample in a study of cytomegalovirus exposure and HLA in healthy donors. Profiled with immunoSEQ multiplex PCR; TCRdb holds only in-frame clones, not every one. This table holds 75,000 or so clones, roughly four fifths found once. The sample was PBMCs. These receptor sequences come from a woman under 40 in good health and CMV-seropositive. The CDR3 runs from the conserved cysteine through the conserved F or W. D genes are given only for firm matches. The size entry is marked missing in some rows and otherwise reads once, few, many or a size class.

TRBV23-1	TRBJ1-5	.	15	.	CASSQSWQGNQPQHF	TGCGCCAGCAGTCAATCGTGGCAGGGCAATCAGCCCCAGCATTTT
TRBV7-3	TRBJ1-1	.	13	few	CASSPTGGTEAFF	TGTGCCAGCAGCCCAACGGGGGGCACTGAAGCTTTCTTT
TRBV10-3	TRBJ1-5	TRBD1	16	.	CAISGSGQGATQPQHF	TGTGCCATCAGTGGGTCGGGACAGGGGGCTACTCAGCCCCAGCATTTT
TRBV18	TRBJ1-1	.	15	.	CASSPLSGMNTEAFF	TGTGCCAGCTCACCACTATCAGGGATGAACACTGAAGCTTTCTTT
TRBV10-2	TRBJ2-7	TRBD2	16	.	CASSDPGTSGRREQYF	TGCGCCAGCAGTGACCCCGGGACTAGCGGGAGGAGGGAGCAGTACTTC
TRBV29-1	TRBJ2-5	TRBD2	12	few	CGTGGSAETQYF	TGCGGGACGGGCGGGAGCGCAGAGACCCAGTACTTC
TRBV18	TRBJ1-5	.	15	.	CASSPRPGAYGPQHF	TGTGCCAGCTCACCACGCCCAGGGGCATACGGGCCCCAGCATTTT
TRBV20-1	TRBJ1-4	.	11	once	CSARRITTMFF	TGCAGTGCAAGACGAATTACAACGATGTTTTTT
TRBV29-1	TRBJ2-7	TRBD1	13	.	CSVEGRTGNEQYF	TGCAGCGTTGAGGGCCGGACAGGGAACGAGCAGTACTTC
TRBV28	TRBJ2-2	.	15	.	CASRGGGSNPGELFF	TGTGCCAGCAGGGGAGGGGGATCGAACCCCGGGGAGCTGTTTTTT
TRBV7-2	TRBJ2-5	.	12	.	CASSPYQETQYF	TGTGCCAGCAGCCCATACCAAGAGACCCAGTACTTC
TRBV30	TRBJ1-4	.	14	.	CAWSVAGRNEKLFF	TGTGCCTGGAGTGTAGCAGGAAGAAATGAAAAACTGTTTTTT
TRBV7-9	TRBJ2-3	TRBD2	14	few	CASSLGAGGDTQYF	TGTGCCAGCAGCTTAGGGGCGGGAGGAGATACGCAGTATTTT
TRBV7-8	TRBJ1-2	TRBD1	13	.	CASSKQGARGYTF	TGTGCCAGCAGTAAGCAGGGGGCGCGGGGCTACACCTTC
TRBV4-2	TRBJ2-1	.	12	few	CASSQDRDEQFF	TGTGCCAGCAGCCAAGATAGAGATGAGCAGTTCTTC
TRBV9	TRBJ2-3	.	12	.	CASSEAGDTQYF	TGTGCCAGCAGCGAAGCCGGAGATACGCAGTATTTT
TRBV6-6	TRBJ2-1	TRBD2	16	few	CASRSSLAGAYNEQFF	TGTGCCAGCAGGAGTTCCCTAGCGGGAGCCTACAATGAGCAGTTCTTC